This T cell receptor beta chain comes out of a study of regulatory T cells in long-lasting Graves disease. Study-wide background: The criterion for persistent Graves' disease was over 5 years of antithyroid drugs with positive TSH receptor antibodies.

The junction had 6 bases not matched to a gene; V was cut back by 3 bases and J by 7 bases. The CDR3 covers 14 residues. CDR1 is SEHNR and CDR2 is FQNEAQ in the germline V gene (reference sequence). Study observations and caveats: Newly diagnosed Graves' patients exceeded persistent ones in TCR diversity. Preferential use of TRBV28, TRBJ1-2 and TRBJ2-5 was seen in persistent disease.

This clonotype showed up just a few times. The antigen is not known. Documented time point: persistent/refractory GD, antithyroid drugs over 5 years with positive TRAb. The TCR library was made from RNA that had been extracted from PBMCs in TRIzol. An endocrinology unit in Xi'an, China, supplied the patients. In building TCR beta libraries, iRepertoire HTBI primers were used together with Arm-PCR of CDR3 regions. TCRdb fed the multiplex PCR reads into MiXCR, producing one record per CDR3 protein. The table has about 470,000 distinct CDR3 sequences, around a fifth seen once; the top ten hold roughly 7.7%.

The sequence was obtained from a female donor with Graves disease. The chain employs TRBV7-9 and TRBJ1-1; TRBD1 matches at 9 bases. This material consisted of peripheral blood mononuclear cells (PBMCs), taken when the disease was refractory, from a patient treated with antithyroid drugs. The CDR3 sequence: CASSLDRGDVEAFF. CDR3 DNA sequence: TGTGCCAGCAGCTTGGACAGGGGAGACGTTGAAGCTTTCTTT.